The entry below describes one T cell receptor (beta chain). Its matching antigen is unknown. These data are taken from a study of T cell responses to AZD1222 COVID-19 vaccine. Study-level findings and limits: Only a handful of AZD1222 recipients were seropositive at baseline. With two AZD1222 doses given, Spike-specific TCR breadth and depth both rose. The peak T cell response came first, and repertoires were sampled only after it.

Assay: immunoSEQ multiplex PCR; the TCRdb copy retains only in-frame clones and omits some. This table holds about 120,000 clones, around 92% found once. Specimen: peripheral blood, collected on day 0 of AZD1222 vaccination. The clonotype comes from an adult in good health.

The CDR3: CASSLAGTGSTDTQYF. The CDR3 region has the DNA TGTGCCAGCAGCTTAGCCGGGACAGGGTCTACAGATACGCAGTATTTT. This sequence joins TRBV11-3 and TRBJ2-3; 9 bases line up with TRBD1. Trimming removed 1 base from V and 3 bases from J; junction bases left unmatched: 5. Germline loops: CDR1 SGHNT, CDR2 YENEEA. This CDR3 has 16 amino acids.